This T cell receptor (beta chain) was profiled in a study of blood T cell repertoires in COVID-19. Assay used: immunoSEQ multiplex PCR; TCRdb lists only in-frame clones, some missing. Of 75,000 to 100,000 clones in the sample, approximately 86% are singletons; the top ten hold under 35%. The length of the CDR3 is 15 residues. Per germline, CDR1 MNHEY and CDR2 SVGAGI. Trimming at V came to 7 bases and at J to 6 bases, leaving 10 bases not matched to a gene. Specimen: peripheral blood. This chain connects TRBV6-5 to TRBJ2-2, with 8 positions matching TRBD1. The source of this sequence is an elderly woman with acute or convalescent COVID-19. The CDR3 reads CASIPLRQGSGELFF. The DNA for the CDR3 is TGTGCCAGCATTCCCCTGAGACAGGGGTCCGGGGAGCTGTTTTTT.